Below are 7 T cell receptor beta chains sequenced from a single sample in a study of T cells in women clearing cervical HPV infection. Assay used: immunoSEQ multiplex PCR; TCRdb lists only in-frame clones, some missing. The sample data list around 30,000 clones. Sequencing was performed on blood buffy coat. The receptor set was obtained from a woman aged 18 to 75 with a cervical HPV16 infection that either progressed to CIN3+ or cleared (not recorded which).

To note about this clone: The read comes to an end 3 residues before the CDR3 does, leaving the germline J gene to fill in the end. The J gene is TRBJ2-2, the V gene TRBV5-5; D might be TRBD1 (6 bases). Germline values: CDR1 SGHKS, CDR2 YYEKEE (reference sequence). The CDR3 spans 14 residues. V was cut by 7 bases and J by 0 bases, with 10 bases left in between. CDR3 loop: CASDRFANTGELFF. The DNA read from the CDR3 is TGTGCCAGCGACAGGTTCGCGAACACCGGGGAG.

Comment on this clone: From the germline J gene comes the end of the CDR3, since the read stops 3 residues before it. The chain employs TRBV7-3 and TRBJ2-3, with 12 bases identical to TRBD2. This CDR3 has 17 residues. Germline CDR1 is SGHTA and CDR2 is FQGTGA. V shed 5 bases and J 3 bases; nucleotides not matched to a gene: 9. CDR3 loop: CASSVGTSGRLTDTQYF. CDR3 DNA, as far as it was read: TGTGCCAGCAGCGTCGGGACTAGCGGGCGGTTGACAGATACG.

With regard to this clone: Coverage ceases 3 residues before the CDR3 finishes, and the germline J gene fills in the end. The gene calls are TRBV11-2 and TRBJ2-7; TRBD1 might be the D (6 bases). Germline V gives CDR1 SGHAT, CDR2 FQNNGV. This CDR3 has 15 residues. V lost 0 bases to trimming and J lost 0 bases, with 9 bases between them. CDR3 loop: CASSLEGALSYEQYF. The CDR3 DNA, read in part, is TGTGCCAGCAGCTTAGAGGGGGCTCTCTCCTACGAG.

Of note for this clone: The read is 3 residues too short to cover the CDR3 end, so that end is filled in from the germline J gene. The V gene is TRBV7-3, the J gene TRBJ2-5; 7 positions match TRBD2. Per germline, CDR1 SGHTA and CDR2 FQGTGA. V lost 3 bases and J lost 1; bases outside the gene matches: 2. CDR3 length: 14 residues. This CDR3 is CASSFGGGQETQYF. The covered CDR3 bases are TGTGCCAGCAGCTTCGGCGGGGGCCAAGAGACC.

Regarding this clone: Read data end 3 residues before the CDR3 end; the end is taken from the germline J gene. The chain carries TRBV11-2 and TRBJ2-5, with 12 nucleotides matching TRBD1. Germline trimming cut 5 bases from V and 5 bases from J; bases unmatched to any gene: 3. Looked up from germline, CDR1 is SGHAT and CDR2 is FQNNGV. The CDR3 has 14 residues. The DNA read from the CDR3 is TGTGCCAGCAGCAGGGACAGGGGGCTGGAGACC. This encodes CASSRDRGLET. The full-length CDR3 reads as CASSRDRGLETQYF.

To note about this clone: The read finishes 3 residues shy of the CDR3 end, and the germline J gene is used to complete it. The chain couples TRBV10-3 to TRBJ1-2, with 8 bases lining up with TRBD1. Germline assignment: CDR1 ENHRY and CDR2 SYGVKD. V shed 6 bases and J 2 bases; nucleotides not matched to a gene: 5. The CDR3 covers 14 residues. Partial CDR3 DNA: TGTGCCATCAGGGGGACAGGAGAAAACTATGGC. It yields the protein CAIRGTGENYG. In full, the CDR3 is CAIRGTGENYGYTF.

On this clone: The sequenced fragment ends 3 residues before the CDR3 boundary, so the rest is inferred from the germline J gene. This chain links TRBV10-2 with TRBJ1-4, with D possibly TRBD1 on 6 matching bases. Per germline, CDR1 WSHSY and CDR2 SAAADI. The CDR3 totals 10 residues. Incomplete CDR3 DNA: TGCGCCACCTTCGGACAGTTA. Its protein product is CATFGQL. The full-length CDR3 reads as CATFGQLLFF.